This is a list of T cell receptor beta chains from one sample in a study of radiotherapy plus CTLA-4 blockade in lung cancer. Only in-frame clones appear in the TCRdb table, and some are missing; sequencing was by immunoSEQ multiplex PCR. The repertoire includes some 50,000 clones, around four fifths of them detected once, and 3.2% sits in the top ten. This material consisted of peripheral blood, taken from a patient treated with radiotherapy plus ipilimumab. All receptors come from a human donor with non-small cell lung cancer who had a partial response to radiotherapy plus ipilimumab. The CDR3 runs from the conserved cysteine through the conserved F or W.

CDR3,J,length,V
CASSNTGAPLHF,TRBJ1-6,12,TRBV27
CASSLAQSYEQYF,TRBJ2-7,13,TRBV11-2
CASSLIVGQSPLHF,TRBJ1-6,14,TRBV5-6
CASSVDPRGGGWDNEQFF,TRBJ2-1,18,TRBV9
CASGPLGGIAEAFF,TRBJ1-1,14,TRBV9
CASREQGNQPQHF,TRBJ1-5,13,TRBV19
CASSITVYSNQPQHF,TRBJ1-5,15,TRBV19
CASSVDPVFDEQYF,TRBJ2-7,14,TRBV9
CASSSNRGGEQYF,TRBJ2-7,13,TRBV7-3
CARAGMGGELFF,TRBJ2-2,12,TRBV19
CASSSGTSGINEQFF,TRBJ2-1,15,TRBV7-2
CASSEDRVTDTQYF,TRBJ2-3,14,TRBV2
CASSGDRRNQPQHF,TRBJ1-5,14,TRBV7-8
CASSKGLGPYEQYF,TRBJ2-7,14,TRBV6-6
CASSLGGGFGNSPLHF,TRBJ1-6,16,TRBV5-4
CASRGTGGHGYTF,TRBJ1-2,13,TRBV9
CASSQDQLPNTGELFF,TRBJ2-2,16,TRBV4-2
CASSLATGVNEQFF,TRBJ2-1,14,TRBV5-4
CASSLGGPSYNEQFF,TRBJ2-1,15,TRBV28
CASSGGPTDTQYF,TRBJ2-3,13,TRBV6-4
CASSYSGQGETQYF,TRBJ2-5,14,TRBV6-5
CASSKVGGGPPDTQYF,TRBJ2-3,16,TRBV21-1
CASSETVGYGYTF,TRBJ1-2,13,TRBV6-9
CASKGGGSYNEQFF,TRBJ2-1,14,TRBV25-1
CASRMWGGDEQFF,TRBJ2-1,13,TRBV27
CASSTTWTASGYNEQFF,TRBJ2-1,17,TRBV21-1
CASTLEASGGLGQQYF,TRBJ2-7,16,TRBV11-2
CASSLQGGRGEKLFF,TRBJ1-4,15,TRBV7-9
CASSLFSSPRQYF,TRBJ2-7,13,TRBV28
CASSYRRAGNEQFF,TRBJ2-1,14,TRBV7-8
CASSSGKLNEKLFF,TRBJ1-4,14,TRBV2
CASSLLDQPQHF,TRBJ1-5,12,TRBV7-9
CASSYGQGRHEQYF,TRBJ2-7,14,TRBV6-5
CAWSVRVGNQPQHF,TRBJ1-5,14,TRBV30
CASSPDYNEQFF,TRBJ2-1,12,TRBV7-9
CSGQGSVDGYTF,TRBJ1-2,12,TRBV29-1
CASSHRTGGETQYF,TRBJ2-5,14,TRBV28
CASSHLSGGDGYTF,TRBJ1-2,14,TRBV4-3
CASSRWDNGETQYF,TRBJ2-5,14,TRBV14
CASSSGQGLAGNTIYF,TRBJ1-3,16,TRBV7-9
CASSIFWGGDTEAFF,TRBJ1-1,15,TRBV19
CASSIPYGQFEAFF,TRBJ1-1,14,TRBV19
CASSSDSSGNTIYF,TRBJ1-3,14,TRBV5-1
CAIGAIIQGYEQYF,TRBJ2-7,14,TRBV10-3
CAWSEPGRTEAFF,TRBJ1-1,13,TRBV30
CASQRNTEAFF,TRBJ1-1,11,TRBV2
CASSHPPSGQGFYEQYF,TRBJ2-7,17,TRBV11-2
CASSPQTGSSNQPQHF,TRBJ1-5,16,TRBV28
CASSDGPSVTDTQYF,TRBJ2-3,15,TRBV6-4
CASSSPGSGATYNEQFF,TRBJ2-1,17,TRBV28
CASSLPSGGTGELFF,TRBJ2-2,15,TRBV11-2
CASSSRTGHEQYF,-,13,TRBV7-7
CASSLGAGSNQPQHF,TRBJ1-5,15,TRBV7-9
CASSPQGTTNEKLFF,TRBJ1-4,15,TRBV9
CASKGAGQIYGYTF,TRBJ1-2,14,TRBV28
CASTKTGGGTEAFF,TRBJ1-1,14,TRBV2
CASSSGSEETQYF,TRBJ2-5,13,TRBV5-1
CASSLVSGLNQPQHF,TRBJ1-5,15,TRBV7-8
CASRQTGVEGGYTF,TRBJ1-2,14,TRBV28
CASRAGGEQYF,TRBJ2-7,11,TRBV6-5